This T cell receptor (beta chain) was identified in a study of PD-L1 blockade in urothelial cancer. For the study at large: Prior chemotherapy regimens per patient numbered 0 to 3. The authors examined blood 3 weeks (second dose) and 6 weeks after treatment start.

Sample numbers ranged from 1 to 8 per patient, encompassing pretreatment and on-treatment collections. The CDR3 runs to 15 residues. V shed 2 bases and J shed 0 bases, with 11 bases lying between them. Germline V gene sequence: CDR1 SGHRS, CDR2 YFSETQ. Spiked synthetic TCR analogs estimated absolute template abundance per PCR. The protocol was immunoSEQ multiplex PCR, while the TCRdb copy is restricted to in-frame clones and leaves out a portion. The repertoire holds tens of thousands of clones, with roughly 86% as singletons. The chain uses TRBV5-1 and TRBJ1-1; D unclear. The material sequenced was PBMCs, taken around atezolizumab (anti-PD-L1) treatment. This sequence originates from a man aged 45-65 years with urothelial cancer. The CDR3 sequence is CASSLYRTVNTEAFF. The CDR3, as DNA: TGCGCCAGCAGCTTATACCGTACGGTGAACACTGAAGCTTTCTTT.